The source of this TCR beta chain is a study of blood T cell repertoires in COVID-19. The germline CDR1 and CDR2 sequences are SGHRS and YFSETQ. The CDR3 covers 14 residues. V was pared by 3 bases and J by 2 bases, with 12 bases between. Profiled with immunoSEQ multiplex PCR; TCRdb holds only in-frame clones, not every one. The table includes almost 300,000 clones, around 92% detected once. The receptor was isolated from a young woman with COVID-19, enrolled during active disease. Sequences were obtained from peripheral blood. The chain couples TRBV5-1 to TRBJ2-7; TRBD2 might be the D (6 bases). CDR3 amino acids: CASSSGLPPYEQYF. The CDR3 bases are TGCGCCAGCAGCTCGGGACTCCCGCCCTACGAGCAGTACTTC.